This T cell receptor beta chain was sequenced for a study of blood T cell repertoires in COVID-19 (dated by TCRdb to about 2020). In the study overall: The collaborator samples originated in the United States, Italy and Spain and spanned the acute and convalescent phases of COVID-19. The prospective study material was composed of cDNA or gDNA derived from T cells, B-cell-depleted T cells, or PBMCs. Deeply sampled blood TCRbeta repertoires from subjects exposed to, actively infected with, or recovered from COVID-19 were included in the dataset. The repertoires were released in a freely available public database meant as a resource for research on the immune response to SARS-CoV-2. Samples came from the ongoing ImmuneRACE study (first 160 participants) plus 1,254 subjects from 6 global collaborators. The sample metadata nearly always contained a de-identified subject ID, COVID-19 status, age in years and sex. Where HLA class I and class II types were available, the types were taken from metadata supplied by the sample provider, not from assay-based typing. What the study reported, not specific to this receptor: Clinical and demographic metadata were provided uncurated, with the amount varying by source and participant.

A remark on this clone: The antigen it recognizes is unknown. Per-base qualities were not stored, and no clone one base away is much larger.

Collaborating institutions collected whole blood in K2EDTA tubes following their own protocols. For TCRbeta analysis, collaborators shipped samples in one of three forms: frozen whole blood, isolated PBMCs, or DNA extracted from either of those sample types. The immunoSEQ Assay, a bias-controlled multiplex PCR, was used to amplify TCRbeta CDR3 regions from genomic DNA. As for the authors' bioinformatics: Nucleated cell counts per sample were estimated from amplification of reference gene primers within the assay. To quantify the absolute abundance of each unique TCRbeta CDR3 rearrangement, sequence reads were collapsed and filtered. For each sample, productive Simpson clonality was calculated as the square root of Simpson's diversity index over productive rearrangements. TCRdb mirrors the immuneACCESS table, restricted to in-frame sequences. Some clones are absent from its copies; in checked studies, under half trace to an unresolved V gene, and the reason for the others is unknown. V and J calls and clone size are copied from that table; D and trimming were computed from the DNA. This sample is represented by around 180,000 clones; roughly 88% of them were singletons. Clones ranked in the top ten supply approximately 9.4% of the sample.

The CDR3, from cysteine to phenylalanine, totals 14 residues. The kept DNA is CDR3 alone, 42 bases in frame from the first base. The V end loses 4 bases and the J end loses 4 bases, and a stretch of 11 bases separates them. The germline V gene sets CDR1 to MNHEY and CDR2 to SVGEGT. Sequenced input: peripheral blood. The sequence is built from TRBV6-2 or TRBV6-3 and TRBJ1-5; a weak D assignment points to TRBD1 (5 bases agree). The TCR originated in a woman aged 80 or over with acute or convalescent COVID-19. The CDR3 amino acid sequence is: CASSWVGENQPQHF. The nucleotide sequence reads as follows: TGTGCCAGCAGTTGGGTAGGGGAAAATCAGCCCCAGCATTTT.